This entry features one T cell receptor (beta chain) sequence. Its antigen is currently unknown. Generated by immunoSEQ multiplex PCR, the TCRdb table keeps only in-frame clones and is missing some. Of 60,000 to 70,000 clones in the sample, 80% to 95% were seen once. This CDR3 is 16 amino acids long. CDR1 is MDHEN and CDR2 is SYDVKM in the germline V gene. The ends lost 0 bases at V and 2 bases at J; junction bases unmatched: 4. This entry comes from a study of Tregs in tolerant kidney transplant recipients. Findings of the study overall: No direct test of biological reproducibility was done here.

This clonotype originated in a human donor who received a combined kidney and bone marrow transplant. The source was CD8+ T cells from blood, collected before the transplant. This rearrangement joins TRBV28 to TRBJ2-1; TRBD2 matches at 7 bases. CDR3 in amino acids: CASSLWGGSTYNEQFF. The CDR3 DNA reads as TGTGCCAGCAGTTTATGGGGCGGGAGCACCTACAATGAGCAGTTCTTC.